This T cell receptor beta chain was recovered during a study of blood T cell repertoires in COVID-19 (dated by TCRdb to the early 2020s). About the full investigation: Samples covering the acute and convalescent phases of COVID-19 were provided by collaborators in the United States, Italy and Spain. Where available, HLA class I and class II types were obtained from metadata supplied by the sample provider rather than from assay-based typing. The material from the prospective study consisted of cDNA or gDNA derived from T cells, B-cell-depleted T cells, or PBMCs. Samples were obtained from the ongoing ImmuneRACE study (first 160 participants) and from approximately 1,200 subjects provided by 6 global collaborators. The sample metadata nearly always contained a de-identified subject ID, COVID-19 status, age in years and sex. Subjects who had been exposed to COVID-19, were actively infected with it, or had recovered from it provided the deeply sampled blood TCRbeta repertoires that made up the dataset. The repertoires were made available in a free public database intended to serve as a resource for research on the immune response to SARS-CoV-2.

Note on this clone: Its cognate antigen has yet to be identified. One base away there is no much larger clone; base qualities are not given.

Findings and caveats that apply to the study as a whole: How much clinical and demographic metadata was included differed by source and by participant, and the metadata was provided uncurated.

TCRbeta CDR3 regions were amplified from genomic DNA by means of the immunoSEQ Assay, a bias-controlled multiplex PCR. Per the authors' processing: The number of nucleated cells in each sample was estimated by amplification of reference gene primers within the assay. To quantify the absolute abundance of each unique TCRbeta CDR3 rearrangement, sequence reads were collapsed and filtered. Productive Simpson clonality was computed per sample as the square root of Simpson's diversity index over productive rearrangements. Held by TCRdb, this immuneACCESS table contains in-frame sequences only and omits some clones. Under half of the omission traces to an unresolved V gene where checked; the cause of the rest is unknown. The D gene and trimming were derived from the DNA, and the V and J assignments and clone size from that table. Across this sample there are about 110,000 clones, with approximately 84% seen only once. 5.5% to 8% of the sample belongs to the ten largest clones.

Collaborating institutions collected whole blood in K2EDTA tubes following their own protocols. For TCRbeta analysis, collaborators shipped samples as frozen whole blood, isolated PBMCs, or DNA extracted from either of those sample types. The germline V gene (reference sequence) gives CDR1 as GTSNPN and CDR2 as SVGIG. V is reduced by 5 bases and J by 7 bases, leaving a spacing of 12 bases between them. From the cysteine up to the phenylalanine, the CDR3 has a length of 13 residues. Kept here is only the CDR3 DNA, which spans 39 bases and is read in frame from base 1. Sequencing was performed on peripheral blood. The source of this sequence is a woman between 45 and 65 years old with acute or convalescent COVID-19. This chain is built from TRBV30 and TRBJ1-6; too little of a D gene remains to name it. The encoded CDR3 is CAWGTQRNSPLHF. The base sequence is TGTGCCTGGGGAACTCAGCGAAATTCACCCCTCCACTTT.